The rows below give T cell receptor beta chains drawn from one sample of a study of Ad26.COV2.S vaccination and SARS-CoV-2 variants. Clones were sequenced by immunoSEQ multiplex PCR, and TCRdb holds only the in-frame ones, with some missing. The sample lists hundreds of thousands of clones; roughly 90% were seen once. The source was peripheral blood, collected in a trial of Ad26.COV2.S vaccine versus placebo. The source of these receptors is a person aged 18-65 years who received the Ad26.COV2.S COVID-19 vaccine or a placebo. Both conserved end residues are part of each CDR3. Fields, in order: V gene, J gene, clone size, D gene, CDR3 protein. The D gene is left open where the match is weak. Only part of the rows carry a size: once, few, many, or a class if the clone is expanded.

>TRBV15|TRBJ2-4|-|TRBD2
CATSRDGAGGNIQYF
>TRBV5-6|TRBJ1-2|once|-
CASSLDRVYGYTF
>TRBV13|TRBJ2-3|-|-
CASSRSSVSSTDTQYF
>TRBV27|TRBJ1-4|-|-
CASSFRVNEKLFF
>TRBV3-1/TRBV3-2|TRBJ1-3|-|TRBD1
CASSHGQTGPRNTIYF
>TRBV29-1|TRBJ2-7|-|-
CSVVGSSYEQYF
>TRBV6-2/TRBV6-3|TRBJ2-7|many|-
CASSPRTDSSYEQYF
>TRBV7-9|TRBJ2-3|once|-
CASSLLIGLSDTQYF
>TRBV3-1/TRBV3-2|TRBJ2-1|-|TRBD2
CASSRGSGTDPLNEQFF
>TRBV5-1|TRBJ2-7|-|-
CASSLGWTSSYEQYF
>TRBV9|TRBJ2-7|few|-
CASSVEDSPYEQYF
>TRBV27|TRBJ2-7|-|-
CASSPLTVYEQYF
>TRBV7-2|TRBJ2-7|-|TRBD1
CASSLRQGAFYEQYF
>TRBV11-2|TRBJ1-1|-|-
CASSFSDTEAFF
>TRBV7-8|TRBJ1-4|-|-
CASAGDATNEKLFF
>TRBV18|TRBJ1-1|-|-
CASSEARGRSEAFF
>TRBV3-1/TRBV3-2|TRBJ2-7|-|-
CASSRDGSRVEQYF
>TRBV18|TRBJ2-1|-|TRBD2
CASSPNAGGSYNEQFF
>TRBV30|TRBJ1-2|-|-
CAWSAVKGANYGYTF
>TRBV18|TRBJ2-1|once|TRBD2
CASSPPWREGRDEQFF
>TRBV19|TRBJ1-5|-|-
CASSGEGLYQPQHF
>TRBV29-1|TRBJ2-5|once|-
CSVSNSQETQYF
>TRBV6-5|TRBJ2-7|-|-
CASSYSEKGTYEQYF
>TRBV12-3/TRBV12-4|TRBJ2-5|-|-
CASSLQRPETQYF
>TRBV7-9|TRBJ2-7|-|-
CASSPRNQIPEQYF
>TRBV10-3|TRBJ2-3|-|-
CAISESLYTQYF
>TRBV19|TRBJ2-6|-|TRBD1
CASSMTGGPGANVLTF
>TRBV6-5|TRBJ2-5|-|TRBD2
CATSPGLAGDETQYF
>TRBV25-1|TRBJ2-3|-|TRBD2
CASSDPLAGEGDTQYF
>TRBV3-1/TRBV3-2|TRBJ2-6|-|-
CASSHSPSPSGANVLTF
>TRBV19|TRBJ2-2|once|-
CASSNRDTGELFF
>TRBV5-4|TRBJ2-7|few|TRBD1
CASSTGQGLPYEQYF
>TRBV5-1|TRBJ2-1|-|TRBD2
CASSLIGGGYNEQFF
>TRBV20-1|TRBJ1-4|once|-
CSASGAQGGEKLFF
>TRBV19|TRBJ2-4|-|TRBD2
CASSNPGLARNIQYF
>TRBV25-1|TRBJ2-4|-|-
CATSKGGIGGIQYF
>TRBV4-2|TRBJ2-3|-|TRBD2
CASSQEVRLAGAGDTQYF
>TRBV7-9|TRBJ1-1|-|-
CASNPDRGWNTEAFF
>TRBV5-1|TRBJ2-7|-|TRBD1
CASSLESGTGNEQYF
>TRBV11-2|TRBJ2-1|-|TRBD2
CASSLVASGPNEQFF
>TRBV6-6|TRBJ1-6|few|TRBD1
CASSLQGEGKSPLHF
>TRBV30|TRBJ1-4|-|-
CAWSVGQSSATNEKLFF
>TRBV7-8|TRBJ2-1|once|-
CASSSLDSYSNEQFF
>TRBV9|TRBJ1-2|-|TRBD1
CASSARDRPHYGYTF
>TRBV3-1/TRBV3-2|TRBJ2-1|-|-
CASSQVFNGPYNEQFF
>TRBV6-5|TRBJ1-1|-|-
CASSRPLAGAFF